The 23 T cell receptor beta chains presented below share a single source sample, sequenced in a study of glioma-infiltrating T cells after dendritic cell vaccination (dated by TCRdb to between 2015 and 2016). Libraries were constructed by the immunoSEQ multiplex PCR assay. TCRdb retrieved this table from immuneACCESS and kept in-frame rearrangements only. Not all clones are present; in checked studies, unresolved V genes account for under half, and no reason is known for the remainder. The sample table lists tens of thousands of clones, 90% of them with a count of one. The top ten clonotypes cover around 2.2% of the sample. Sample: blood, taken before dendritic cell vaccination. These receptors were collected from a human donor with glioblastoma.

DNA of the CDR3: TGTGCCAGCTCACCCCGGACAGTAGCGAACACCGGGGAGCTGTTTTTT. This codes for CASSPRTVANTGELFF. The rearrangement joins TRBV18 to TRBJ2-2, with a weak D call TRBD1 (6 bases). Germline CDR1 KGHSH, CDR2 LQKENI. V was pared by 3 bases and J by 0 bases, with 11 bases between. This CDR3 spans 16 amino acids.

The chain joins TRBV14 to TRBJ1-1; 10 nucleotides match TRBD1. This CDR3 region has 14 residues. Germline V CDR1 and CDR2: SGHDN, FVKESK. V dropped 1 base and J dropped 9; count of bases not matched to a gene: 5. The CDR3 region is CASSQVWGQGKAFF. In DNA, the CDR3 is TGTGCCAGCAGCCAAGTCTGGGGACAGGGGAAAGCTTTCTTT.

The V call is TRBV5-1, the J call TRBJ2-5, with D perhaps matching TRBD1 (5 bases). This CDR3 is 11 amino acids long. From germline, CDR1 is SGHRS and CDR2 YFSETQ. The ends were cut back, 4 bases at V and 5 bases at J, with 6 bases in the middle. As DNA, the CDR3 is TGCGCCAGCAGCCAGGGTGAGACCCAGTACTTC. This encodes CASSQGETQYF.

This rearrangement joins TRBV5-4 to TRBJ1-2, with TRBD1 matching 12 bases. The germline CDR1 and CDR2 sequences are SGHNT and YYREEE (reference sequence). The CDR3 extends over 16 amino acids. Trimming at V came to 4 bases and at J to 4 bases, leaving 8 bases not matched to a gene. The CDR3 DNA reads TGTGCCAGCAGCCCCGGGACAGGGGGCTTAAGCTATGGCTACACCTTC. Amino acids: CASSPGTGGLSYGYTF.

The chain employs TRBV5-4 and TRBJ2-6; 12 bases are shared with TRBD1. The V gene end was trimmed by 4 bases and the J gene end by 4 bases; junction bases not matched to a gene: 6. The CDR3 is made up of 17 amino acids. CDR1 is SGHNT, CDR2 YYREEE, per germline (reference sequence). The CDR3 is CASSMGQGAGGANVLTF. In nucleotides, the CDR3 is TGTGCCAGCAGCATGGGACAGGGGGCGGGCGGGGCCAACGTCCTGACTTTC.

The chain links TRBV21-1 to TRBJ1-1; the table's D call of TRBD1 was not tested on the DNA. TRBV21-1 is assigned pseudogene status. The CDR3 length is 17 residues. This chain's CDR3 is CASSFPPEGVGDTEAFF. CDR3 nucleotide sequence: TGTGCCAGCAGCTTCCCCCCGGAAGGGGTTGGGGACACTGAAGCTTTCTTT.

The chain has TRBV10-1 and TRBJ2-3; TRBD1 is a possible D gene (6 bases). This CDR3 is 12 amino acids long. CDR1 is WNHNN, CDR2 SYGVQD, per germline (reference sequence). V lost 8 bases, J lost 6 bases, and 12 bases lay in between. The CDR3 DNA reads as TGCGCCAGCGGACAGTCTAGGGATACGCAGTATTTT. The encoded protein is CASGQSRDTQYF.

The chain uses TRBV19 and TRBJ2-5; possible D gene TRBD1, 6 bases. The length of the CDR3 is 11 residues. Looked up from germline, CDR1 is LNHDA and CDR2 is SQIVND (reference sequence). Trimming removed 8 bases at V and 2 bases at J, with 6 bases between. The CDR3 region has the DNA TGTGCCAGTGGACAGCAAGAGACCCAGTACTTC. Translating it yields CASGQQETQYF.

The chain links TRBV5-6 to TRBJ2-7, with 9 bases matching TRBD1. The CDR3 length is 13 residues. Germline CDR1 SGHDT, CDR2 YYEEEE. Trimming at V came to 4 bases and at J to 12 bases, leaving 11 bases not matched to a gene. The CDR3 nucleotides read TGTGCCAGCAGCCGGGGAGGACAGGGGCATCGGTACTTC. It encodes CASSRGGQGHRYF.

The chain uses TRBV7-6 and TRBJ2-2, with a tentative D call TRBD2 (7 bases). The V end lost 5 bases, the J end lost 1 base, and 17 bases lay between the germline ends. The CDR3 loop spans 17 amino acids. Germline V CDR1 and CDR2: SGHVS, FNYEAQ. This CDR3 reads CASSPTTGGQNTGELFF. In nucleotides, the CDR3 is TGTGCCAGCAGCCCTACGACGGGGGGCCAGAACACCGGGGAGCTGTTTTTT.

CDR3 coding DNA: TGTGCCAGCAGTATCTCGGGGGGGAACTATGGCTACACCTTC. Translating gives CASSISGGNYGYTF. The chain employs TRBV27 and TRBJ1-2; weak D call: TRBD1 (5 bases). V was clipped by 5 bases and J by 2 bases, with 12 bases between them. From germline, CDR1 is MNHEY and CDR2 SMNVEV (reference sequence). The CDR3 covers 14 residues.

The J gene is TRBJ1-4, the V gene TRBV4-2; D unresolved. V lost 0 bases and J 6 bases, leaving 14 bases between the germline ends. The length of the CDR3 is 16 residues. CDR1 is LGHNA and CDR2 is YNFKEQ in the germline V gene. The chain's CDR3 is CASSQDSARTDEKLFF. The CDR3 DNA sequence: TGTGCCAGCAGCCAAGATAGTGCAAGGACTGATGAAAAACTGTTTTTT.

This chain uses TRBV2 with TRBJ1-6; 9 bases match TRBD1. The CDR3 contains 17 residues. V shed 6 bases and J 8 bases; nucleotides not matched to a gene: 14. Germline V gene sequence: CDR1 SNHLY, CDR2 FYNNEI. In DNA form, the CDR3 reads TGTGCCAGCAGGACCGACACCGGGACAGGGTACTATTCACCCCTCCACTTT. Protein product: CASRTDTGTGYYSPLHF.

The gene calls are TRBV4-1 and TRBJ2-3, with 8 bases aligning to TRBD2. Germline values: CDR1 MGHRA, CDR2 YSYEKL. The CDR3 runs 19 residues. V lost 2 bases to trimming and J lost 3 bases; unmatched junction nucleotides: 16. The CDR3 region is CASSQILIAGLDRTDTQYF. CDR3 in DNA: TGCGCCAGCAGCCAAATCCTGATAGCGGGGTTGGATAGGACAGATACGCAGTATTTT.

The chain links TRBV5-1 to TRBJ2-7; possibly TRBD1 for D (5 bases). Per the germline V gene, CDR1 is SGHRS and CDR2 is YFSETQ. Between the trimmed V and J ends, which lost 5 bases and 5 bases, there was a span of 14 bases. CDR3 size: 13 residues. This CDR3 reads CASRAGKTNEQYF. CDR3 coding DNA: TGCGCCAGCAGGGCAGGGAAGACCAACGAGCAGTACTTC.

The chain links TRBV4-1 to TRBJ1-1; D not resolved. CDR1 is MGHRA and CDR2 is YSYEKL in the germline V gene. Trimming stripped 3 bases from V and 3 bases from J, with 14 bases between. The CDR3 length is 15 residues. CDR3 DNA: TGCGCCAGCAGCCAGGGCCTAGCCCGGGACACTGAAGCTTTCTTT. It is translated as CASSQGLARDTEAFF.

This clone has only a few counts. The gene calls are TRBV6-1 and TRBJ2-3; D gene uncertain. The germline gives CDR1 MNHNS, CDR2 SASEGT. Trimming took 6 bases from V and 2 from J, leaving 12 bases between them. The CDR3 is made up of 14 amino acids. The CDR3 loop reads CASSQVISTDTQYF. As DNA, the CDR3 is TGTGCCAGCAGCCAGGTTATTTCCACAGATACGCAGTATTTT.

CDR3 sequence: CASSEWGDAGGNTIYF. The CDR3, as DNA: TGTGCCAGCAGTGAATGGGGGGACGCGGGAGGAAACACCATATATTTT. The V gene is TRBV6-1, the J gene TRBJ1-3; maybe TRBD1 (5 bases). Germline CDR1 is MNHNS and CDR2 is SASEGT. Trimming pared 2 bases from V and 4 bases from J, leaving 15 bases between. CDR3 length equals 16 residues.

The chain combines TRBV10-2 with TRBJ2-2, with 13 bases matching TRBD2. Trimming cost V 8 bases and J 6 bases; bases outside gene matches: 3. In germline, CDR1 is WSHSY, CDR2 SAAADI. This CDR3 is built from 14 residues. The CDR3 loop reads CASGTSGDAGELFF. The CDR3 nucleotides read TGCGCCAGCGGGACTAGCGGGGACGCCGGGGAGCTGTTTTTT.

The V gene is TRBV2, the J gene TRBJ1-2, with D maybe TRBD1 (6 bases). Per germline, CDR1 SNHLY and CDR2 FYNNEI. CDR3 size: 15 residues. The ends were cut back, 4 bases at V and 0 bases at J, with 12 bases in the middle. CDR3 region: CASSVDRTANYGYTF. The CDR3 DNA is TGTGCCAGCAGTGTAGACAGGACAGCTAACTATGGCTACACCTTC.

This chain uses TRBV23-1 with TRBJ2-5; D may be TRBD2 (6 bases). The last part of the DNA fits TRBJ2-7 better; the J call may be wrong. TRBV23-1 is assigned to the ORF class and has an uncertain function. The CDR3 sequence is 13 residues long. CDR3 bases: TGCGCCAGCAGTCAGGAGGGTTCCTACGAGCAGTACTTC. Its protein product is CASSQEGSYEQYF.

CDR3 loop: CACQTGEETQYF. The CDR3 nucleotides are TGTGCCTGTCAAACGGGGGAAGAGACCCAGTACTTC. V and J are TRBV6-5 and TRBJ2-5; the D gene is possibly TRBD2 (6 bases). V lost 11 bases and J lost 3, with 13 bases in between. Germline lookup yields CDR1 MNHEY and CDR2 SVGAGI. This CDR3 has 12 residues.

This clone occurred once. The chain uses TRBV5-1 and TRBJ2-3, with D perhaps TRBD1 (5 bases). The CDR3 totals 16 residues. The germline gives CDR1 SGHRS, CDR2 YFSETQ. Between the trimmed V and J ends, which lost 4 bases and 0 bases, there was a span of 15 bases. The CDR3 reads CASSDPSRGSTDTQYF. Here the CDR3 DNA reads TGCGCCAGCAGCGACCCCTCAAGGGGAAGCACAGATACGCAGTATTTT.